Shown below are 20 T cell receptor beta chains from a single sample sequenced in a study of blood T cell repertoires in COVID-19. Clones were read by immunoSEQ multiplex PCR, and TCRdb kept only the in-frame ones, dropping some. The profile shows roughly 320,000 clones, approximately 91% of them singletons. Material for sequencing was PBMCs or T cells enriched from blood (not recorded which). The receptor source for this set is a young woman who had been exposed to COVID-19.

The chain recombines TRBV10-1 with TRBJ2-7; perhaps TRBD2 as D (5 bases). The V end lost 3 bases, the J end lost 3 bases, and 12 bases lay between the germline ends. This CDR3 is built from 14 residues. Germline V gene lookup returns CDR1 WNHNN and CDR2 SYGVQD (reference sequence). CDR3 DNA sequence: TGCGCCAGCAGTGAAGGGAGTCGCCACTACGAGCAGTACTTC. Translation: CASSEGSRHYEQYF.

This chain connects TRBV28 to TRBJ1-3, with D uncertain. Germline values: CDR1 MDHEN, CDR2 SYDVKM. The ends were cut back, 11 bases at V and 0 bases at J, with 8 bases in the middle. The CDR3 is made up of 12 amino acids. For the CDR3, the DNA is TGTGCCGCACAGACCTCTGGAAACACCATATATTTT. Translation gives CAAQTSGNTIYF.

The chain couples TRBV19 to TRBJ1-5; 8 positions agree with TRBD1. The length of the CDR3 is 16 residues. CDR1 and CDR2 (germline): LNHDA, SQIVND (reference sequence). This CDR3 reads CAISTRTGSVNQPQHF. In nucleotides, the CDR3 is TGTGCTATATCTACCCGGACAGGGTCGGTTAATCAGCCCCAGCATTTT.

This clone has only a few counts. This chain uses TRBV10-3 with TRBJ2-2; 11 bases match TRBD1. V was clipped by 5 bases and J by 7 bases; unmatched bases: 9. The CDR3 extends over 16 amino acids. Germline CDR1 reads ENHRY; CDR2 reads SYGVKD. This CDR3 reads CAISLRTGGRNGELFF. CDR3 sequence (DNA): TGTGCCATCAGTTTGAGGACAGGGGGCAGGAACGGGGAGCTGTTTTTT.

The gene calls are TRBV7-3 and TRBJ2-5; TRBD1 matches at 7 bases. This CDR3 contains 13 residues. The germline CDR1 and CDR2 sequences are SGHTA and FQGTGA. V was clipped by 4 bases and J by 5 bases; unmatched bases: 4. In DNA, the CDR3 is TGTGCCAGCAGCTACGGACAGGCGGAGACCCAGTACTTC. Protein sequence: CASSYGQAETQYF. Using reference TRBV7-3 and TRBJ2-5 for the parts outside the CDR3, the full variable domain is GAGVSQTPSNKVTEKGKYVELRCDPISGHTALYWYRQSLGQGPEFLIYFQGTGAADDSGLPNDRFFAVRPEGSVSTLKIQRTERGDSAVYLCASSYGQAETQYFGPGTRLLVL.

The chain combines TRBV18 with TRBJ1-5, with 8 bases matching TRBD1. CDR1 and CDR2 from the germline V gene are KGHSH and LQKENI. This CDR3 is 16 amino acids long. V shed 5 bases, J shed 0 bases, and the junction held 6 bases outside the gene matches. The CDR3 is CASSSGQGYSNQPQHF. CDR3 coding DNA: TGTGCCAGCTCATCAGGACAGGGTTATAGCAATCAGCCCCAGCATTTT. The full variable domain, rest sourced from reference TRBV18 and TRBJ1-5, is NAGVMQNPRHLVRRRGQEARLRCSPMKGHSHVYWYRQLPEEGLKFMVYLQKENIIDESGMPKERFSAEFPKEGPSILRIQQVVRGDSAAYFCASSSGQGYSNQPQHFGDGTRLSIL.

The J gene is TRBJ1-1, the V gene TRBV13, with D possibly TRBD1 on 6 matching bases. V lost 5 bases to trimming and J lost 7 bases, with 17 bases between them. Germline V lookup: CDR1 PRHDT, CDR2 FYEKMQ (reference sequence). CDR3 size: 14 residues. In nucleotides, the CDR3 is TGTGCCAGCAGCCCGCCTTGGGGGCAAGGTGAAGCTTTCTTT. The encoded protein is CASSPPWGQGEAFF.

The chain has TRBV3-1 (or the pseudogene TRBV3-2) and TRBJ2-3; 10 bases agree with TRBD2. The trim removed 4 bases at V and 6 bases at J, leaving 13 bases unmatched. The CDR3 contains 17 residues. CDR1 is LGHDT and CDR2 is YNNKEL in the germline V gene (reference sequence). Here the CDR3 reads CASSPSTSGPSSDTQYF. The CDR3 nucleotides read TGTGCCAGCAGCCCTTCGACTAGCGGGCCATCCTCGGATACGCAGTATTTT.

This clone has only one observation. This sequence joins TRBV12-3 or TRBV12-4 and TRBJ2-3; D might be TRBD2 (5 bases). Trimming cost V 6 bases and J 3 bases, with 10 bases left between them. The CDR3 totals 13 residues. CDR3 sequence reads: CASRRVATDTQYF. The CDR3, as DNA: TGTGCCAGCAGGAGGGTCGCTACAGATACGCAGTATTTT.

The J gene is TRBJ1-2, the V gene TRBV6-1; D perhaps matches TRBD1 (6 bases). Between the trimmed V and J ends, which lost 1 base and 9 bases, there was a span of 12 bases. Germline CDR1 and CDR2: MNHNS and SASEGT. The CDR3 is 13 amino acids. CDR3 DNA: TGTGCCAGCAGTGAAGAGACAGGCGCCAGCTACACCTTC. Amino acids: CASSEETGASYTF.

This chain links TRBV19 with TRBJ2-7; tentative D call: TRBD1 (6 bases). The V gene's germline CDR1 is LNHDA and CDR2 SQIVND (reference sequence). V was cut by 10 bases and J by 6 bases, with 22 bases left in between. The CDR3 sequence is 14 residues long. Here the CDR3 DNA reads TGTGCCACAGGGGCGGACGTTTTTTCTGGCGAGCAGTACTTC. Its protein is CATGADVFSGEQYF.

V gene TRBV29-1 combines with J gene TRBJ1-1; the D gene is possibly TRBD1 (5 bases). Germline-derived CDR1 and CDR2 are SQVTM and ANQGSEA. Trimming stripped 3 bases from V and 0 bases from J, with 11 bases between. The CDR3 consists of 14 residues. Here the CDR3 reads CSVELQAMNTEAFF. The CDR3 DNA sequence: TGCAGCGTTGAGTTACAGGCAATGAACACTGAAGCTTTCTTT.

The CDR3 bases are TGCAGCGTTCACCTGACAGGTGCCTACGAGCAGTACTTC. Encoded protein: CSVHLTGAYEQYF. The chain is built from TRBV29-1 and TRBJ2-7, with a possible D match to TRBD1 (6 bases). Per the germline V gene, CDR1 is SQVTM and CDR2 is ANQGSEA. V lost 5 bases and J 2 bases, leaving 13 bases between the germline ends. This CDR3 is 13 amino acids long.

This chain connects TRBV19 to TRBJ1-5; a possible D gene is TRBD1 (5 bases). The V gene's germline CDR1 is LNHDA and CDR2 SQIVND (reference sequence). CDR3 size: 14 residues. The V end lost 9 bases, the J end lost 4 bases, and 16 bases lay between the germline ends. The chain's CDR3 is CASQPGGGNQPQHF. In DNA, the CDR3 is TGTGCCAGCCAGCCGGGGGGGGGTAATCAGCCCCAGCATTTT.

The chain uses TRBV7-8 and TRBJ1-2, with a weak D call TRBD1 (5 bases). The V and J ends lost 5 bases and 8 bases respectively, with 18 bases between them. Germline CDR1 reads SGHVS; CDR2 reads FQNEAQ. This CDR3 is 14 amino acids long. The CDR3 coding sequence is TGTGCCAGCAGCGTAGGGACCAATCAGCGGGGCTACACCTTC. This codes for CASSVGTNQRGYTF.

V usage is TRBV11-3 and J usage is TRBJ2-1; 7 nucleotides match TRBD1. Looked up from germline, CDR1 is SGHNT and CDR2 is YENEEA. CDR3 size: 14 residues. V lost 6 bases and J lost 0; bases outside the gene matches: 2. CDR3 sequence reads: CASSAGGSYNEQFF. The CDR3 coding sequence is TGTGCCAGCAGTGCAGGGGGCTCCTACAATGAGCAGTTCTTC. Combining the CDR3 with reference TRBV11-3 and TRBJ2-1 gives the whole variable domain EAGVVQSPRYKIIEKKQPVAFWCNPISGHNTLYWYLQNLGQGPELLIRYENEEAVDDSQLPKDRFSAERLKGVDSTLKIQPAELGDSAVYLCASSAGGSYNEQFFGPGTRLTVL.

The gene calls are TRBV5-4 and TRBJ1-1, with a tentative D call TRBD1 (5 bases). The length of the CDR3 is 14 residues. Germline loops: CDR1 SGHNT, CDR2 YYREEE (reference sequence). V gave up 4 bases and J gave up 1 base, with 11 bases separating them. CDR3 coding DNA: TGTGCCAGCAGCCGGGGGAGGGGGAACACTGAAGCTTTCTTT. As protein: CASSRGRGNTEAFF.

The rearrangement links TRBV18 to TRBJ1-1; 7 nucleotides align to TRBD1. Unmatched junction bases numbered 1, after V lost 2 bases and J lost 1 base. Germline CDR1 is KGHSH and CDR2 is LQKENI. The CDR3 is made up of 14 amino acids. For the CDR3, the DNA is TGTGCCAGCTCACCAAGGGGGCCGAACACTGAAGCTTTCTTT. This codes for CASSPRGPNTEAFF.

V and J are TRBV7-2 and TRBJ2-4, with 15 bases lining up with TRBD2. Per the germline V gene, CDR1 is SGHTA and CDR2 is FQGNSA. CDR3 length equals 13 residues. The trim removed 4 bases at V and 14 bases at J, leaving 3 bases unmatched. CDR3 DNA: TGTGCCAGCAGCTCGGGACTAGCGGGGGGCAAGTACTTC. Its protein product is CASSSGLAGGKYF.

This chain joins TRBV19 and TRBJ2-3; 9 nucleotides line up with TRBD1. The CDR3 contains 15 residues. Losses at the gene ends were 5 bases for V and 5 bases for J; bases not matched to a gene: 8. Germline V CDR1 and CDR2: LNHDA, SQIVND (reference sequence). CDR3 in amino acids: CASSDRGVHQDTQYF. The CDR3 region has the DNA TGTGCCAGTAGTGACAGGGGGGTACATCAAGATACGCAGTATTTT.